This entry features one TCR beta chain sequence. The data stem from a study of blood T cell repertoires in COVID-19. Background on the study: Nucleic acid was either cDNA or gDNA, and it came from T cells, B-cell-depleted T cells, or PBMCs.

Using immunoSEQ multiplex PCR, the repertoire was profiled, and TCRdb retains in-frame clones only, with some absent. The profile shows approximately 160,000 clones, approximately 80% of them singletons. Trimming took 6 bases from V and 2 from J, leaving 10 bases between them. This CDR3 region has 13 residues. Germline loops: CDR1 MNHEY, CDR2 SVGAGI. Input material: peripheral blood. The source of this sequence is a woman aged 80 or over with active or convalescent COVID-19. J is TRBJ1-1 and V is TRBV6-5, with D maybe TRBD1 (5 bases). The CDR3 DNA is TGTGCCAGCAGACGCAGGGATAACACTGAAGCTTTCTTT. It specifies CASRRRDNTEAFF.